These T cell receptor beta chains were read from a single sample in a study of blood T cell repertoires in COVID-19. TCRdb's table, derived via immunoSEQ multiplex PCR, lists solely in-frame clones and lacks some. In the table there are 250,000 to 350,000 clones, approximately 92% of which are singletons. The sequenced sample consisted of PBMCs or T cells enriched from blood (not recorded which). These receptor sequences come from a young woman who had recovered from COVID-19. Both conserved end residues are part of each CDR3. D genes are given only for firm matches. Size is stated for part of the rows, as once, few or many counts, or as a class when the clone is expanded.

TRBV6-5,TRBD2,once,TRBJ2-1,TGTGCCAGCAGTTACCGCGGGGGGGCAACTTACAATGAGCAGTTCTTC,CASSYRGGATYNEQFF
TRBV11-2,TRBD2,-,TRBJ2-5,TGTGCCAGCAGCTTAGGGACTAGCGCACCCAGGGGACAGTACTTC,CASSLGTSAPRGQYF
TRBV10-3,-,few,TRBJ2-7,TGTGCCATCAGTGAGCGGGATCCCTACGAGCAGTACTTC,CAISERDPYEQYF
TRBV5-1,-,-,TRBJ2-7,TGCGCCAGCAGCTTGTCCGCAGGGGTGACCTACGAGCAGTACTTC,CASSLSAGVTYEQYF
TRBV2,-,few,TRBJ2-5,TGTGCCAGCAGTGGACAGGCCCCCCAAGAGACCCAGTACTTC,CASSGQAPQETQYF
TRBV12-5,-,-,TRBJ1-2,TGTGCTAGTGCCCCGCGGGGCGGTTTCGACGGCTACACCTTC,CASAPRGGFDGYTF
TRBV20-1,TRBD1,-,TRBJ1-2,TGCAGTGCTAGTTGGGACAGGAACTATGGCTACACCTTC,CSASWDRNYGYTF
TRBV5-4,TRBD2,-,TRBJ2-1,TGTGCCAGCAGCGGGACTAGCGGGGGCTCCTACAATGAGCAGTTCTTC,CASSGTSGGSYNEQFF
TRBV3-1/TRBV3-2,TRBD1,-,TRBJ2-7,TGTGCCAGCAGCCCCGGACAGGATAAGCAGTACTTC,CASSPGQDKQYF
TRBV27,-,once,TRBJ1-1,TGTGCCAGCAGTTCCCGACAAGATCTGAACACTGAAGCTTTCTTT,CASSSRQDLNTEAFF
TRBV6-5,-,-,TRBJ2-2,TGTGCCAGCCCTCCGGCGGGGCAAACCGGGGAGCTGTTTTTT,CASPPAGQTGELFF
TRBV5-6,-,once,TRBJ1-6,TGTGCCAGCAGCTTTGACAGTGCTATGTCACCCCTCCACTTT,CASSFDSAMSPLHF
TRBV2,-,few,TRBJ2-5,TGTGCCAGCAGAGAAGGCTCTAGCAGGTTTCTAGAGACCCAGTACTTC,CASREGSSRFLETQYF